These 14 T cell receptor beta chains came from one sample sequenced in a study of blood T cells in healthy people across ages. Next came a second PCR, run for about 7 to 12 cycles, which used a sample-barcoded 5' primer along with a J-beta primer mix. TCRdb redid the calling of the 5' RACE reads with MiXCR, one entry per CDR3 protein. The repertoire has more than 700,000 distinct CDR3 sequences, around half of them found once; the top ten carry approximately 40%. What was sequenced was blood. The receptors were gathered from an elderly man in good health.

This clonotype was detected a few times. V is TRBV9 and J is TRBJ2-1, with D unclear. Trimming took 0 bases from V and 10 from J, leaving 11 bases between them. The CDR3 runs to 13 residues. Germline CDR1 reads SGDLS; CDR2 reads YYNGEE. In nucleotides, the CDR3 is TGTGCCAGCAGCGTAGGAAGGGTCGGAGAGCAGTTCTTC. Its translation is CASSVGRVGEQFF. Full variable domain (outside the CDR3, taken from reference TRBV9 and TRBJ2-1): DSGVTQTPKHLITATGQRVTLRCSPRSGDLSVYWYQQSLDQGLQFLIQYYNGEERAKGNILERFSAQQFPDLHSELNLSSLELGDSALYFCASSVGRVGEQFFGPGTRLTVL.

This clonotype has only one observation. The J gene is TRBJ2-2, the V gene TRBV5-1; D call uncertain. The germline gives CDR1 SGHRS, CDR2 YFSETQ. CDR3 length: 14 amino acids. Trimming left V 1 base short and J 3 bases short, with 7 bases between. CDR3 nucleotide sequence: TGCGCCAGCAGCTTGATGGCAGACACCGGGGAGCTGTTTTTT. Its translation: CASSLMADTGELFF.

This clonotype was counted a few times. The chain links TRBV12-3 or TRBV12-4 to TRBJ2-4; possibly TRBD1 for D (6 bases). The CDR3 totals 14 residues. V lost 6 bases and J lost 2, with 11 bases in between. The CDR3 sequence: CASRDRQTKNIQYF. For the CDR3, the DNA is TGTGCCAGCAGGGACAGACAGACCAAAAACATTCAGTACTTC.

Only a few counts were recorded for this clonotype. The V gene is TRBV20-1, the J gene TRBJ2-3; TRBD2 is a possible D gene (6 bases). Trimming left V 1 base short and J 0 bases short, with 17 bases between. Germline V gene lookup returns CDR1 DFQATT and CDR2 SNEGSKA (reference sequence). This CDR3 is built from 17 residues. DNA for the CDR3: TGCAGTGCTAGAGTTCCCGCCCTAGCGACTAGCACAGATACGCAGTATTTT. This sequence encodes CSARVPALATSTDTQYF.

This clonotype appeared a few times. This chain joins TRBV7-8 and TRBJ2-1; 8 bases match TRBD2. J gave up 4 bases and V 5 bases, and 7 bases lay outside the gene matches. CDR3 length: 15 residues. Per the germline V gene, CDR1 is SGHVS and CDR2 is FQNEAQ. CDR3 sequence: CASSPAGGRYNEQFF. As DNA, the CDR3 is TGTGCCAGCAGCCCTGCGGGGGGCCGATACAATGAGCAGTTCTTC.

J is TRBJ2-1 and V is TRBV5-1, with 8 bases that match TRBD2. V was clipped by 4 bases and J by 3 bases; unmatched bases: 12. This CDR3 has 17 amino acids. The germline gives CDR1 SGHRS, CDR2 YFSETQ. The CDR3 is CASSTIRASGLYNEQFF. For the CDR3, the DNA is TGCGCCAGCAGCACCATCAGGGCTAGCGGGCTCTACAATGAGCAGTTCTTC.

This clonotype was counted a single time. The chain links TRBV13 to TRBJ2-2, with TRBD2 matching 8 bases. This CDR3 has 17 amino acids. CDR1 and CDR2 (germline): PRHDT, FYEKMQ (reference sequence). V was clipped by 1 base and J by 2 bases; unmatched bases: 6. Here the CDR3 reads CASSLVRSGGNTGELFF. The CDR3 bases are TGTGCCAGCAGCTTAGTCCGCAGCGGGGGCAACACCGGGGAGCTGTTTTTT.

The gene calls are TRBV29-1 and TRBJ1-5, with 7 bases lining up with TRBD1. Trimming removed 5 bases from V and 7 bases from J; junction bases left unmatched: 11. The CDR3 sequence is 14 residues long. Per germline, CDR1 SQVTM and CDR2 ANQGSEA. CDR3 bases: TGCAGCGTTTCCGACAGGGCCCTAGGGCAGCCCCAGCATTTT. This translates into CSVSDRALGQPQHF. The variable domain in full, with the rest retrieved from reference TRBV29-1 and TRBJ1-5, is SAVISQKPSRDICQRGTSLTIQCQVDSQVTMMFWYRQQPGQSLTLIATANQGSEATYESGFVIDKFPISRPNLTFSTLTVSNMSPEDSSIYLCSVSDRALGQPQHFGDGTRLSIL.

The table lists this clonotype with a few counts. This sequence joins TRBV11-2 and TRBJ2-7; D gene uncertain. There are 14 residues in the CDR3. Trimming removed 5 bases from V and 0 bases from J, with 11 bases in between. Per the germline V gene, CDR1 is SGHAT and CDR2 is FQNNGV. As DNA, the CDR3 is TGTGCCAGCAGCGTGACCGGCGTCTCCTACGAGCAGTACTTC. Amino acid sequence: CASSVTGVSYEQYF.

The J gene is TRBJ2-7, the V gene TRBV11-2; D is uncertain. This CDR3 spans 12 amino acids. Germline CDR1 SGHAT, CDR2 FQNNGV. V was shortened by 3 bases and J by 7 bases, with 10 bases between the two germline ends. The CDR3: CASSLSTPEQYF. The CDR3 nucleotides are TGTGCCAGCAGCTTGTCTACTCCGGAGCAGTACTTC.

The J gene is TRBJ2-7, the V gene TRBV5-1; D uncertain. From germline, CDR1 is SGHRS and CDR2 YFSETQ. This CDR3 has 15 amino acids. The V end was cut by 0 bases, the J end by 7 bases, with 17 bases between. CDR3 coding DNA: TGCGCCAGCAGCTTGGCAGCCTCGGATTCCAATGAGCAGTACTTC. This encodes CASSLAASDSNEQYF.

This clonotype occurred many times. The chain joins TRBV20-1 to TRBJ2-7, with D possibly TRBD1 on 6 matching bases. This CDR3 is 15 amino acids long. Germline CDR1 DFQATT, CDR2 SNEGSKA (reference sequence). Trimming took 0 bases from V and 0 from J, leaving 12 bases between them. The CDR3 sequence: CSARDLDRSSYEQYF. In DNA, the CDR3 is TGCAGTGCTAGAGATCTGGACAGAAGCTCCTACGAGCAGTACTTC.

The V call is TRBV3-1, the J call TRBJ2-5; D assignment may be TRBD1 or TRBD2 (5 bases each). The DNA end is a closer match to TRBJ2-7, so the J assignment may be wrong. Germline values: CDR1 LGHDT, CDR2 YNNKEL (reference sequence). This CDR3 is 14 amino acids long. CDR3 residues: CASSQDWGKSEQYF. CDR3 bases: TGTGCCAGCAGCCAAGATTGGGGGAAAAGCGAGCAGTACTTC.

The chain joins TRBV6-5 to TRBJ2-1, with no clear D. Germline CDR1 is MNHEY and CDR2 is SVGAGI. CDR3 length: 15 residues. Trimming cost V 3 bases and J 6 bases, with 15 bases left between them. The DNA for the CDR3 is TGTGCCAGCAGTTATCGCGGCACCTCTCCCAATGAGCAGTTCTTC. Its protein product is CASSYRGTSPNEQFF.